The rows below give T cell receptor beta chains drawn from one sample of a study of beta chain features in type 1 diabetes. The repertoire was sequenced with immunoSEQ multiplex PCR; TCRdb's copy has only in-frame clones and lacks some. The sample lists approximately 170,000 clones, approximately 9.9% occurring once. The sequenced sample was central memory CD4+ T cells from blood. These receptors all come from a woman younger than 35 in good health. Each CDR3 is given with its conserved first and last residue. Each record gives: CDR3 length, J gene, V gene, D gene, clone size, CDR3 protein, CDR3 DNA. D genes are given only for firm matches. Clone size is stated in some rows and not others, as once, few, many or a class when expanded.

len: 18; j_gene: TRBJ2-6; v_gene: TRBV27; d_gene: TRBD1; abundance: few; CDR3aa: CASSLMQQGNSGANVLTF; CDR3nt: TGTGCCAGCAGTTTAATGCAACAGGGGAACTCTGGGGCCAACGTCCTGACTTTC
len: 13; j_gene: TRBJ1-1; v_gene: TRBV5-4; d_gene: .; abundance: .; CDR3aa: CASSLTERTEAFF; CDR3nt: TGTGCCAGCAGCTTGACGGAGCGCACTGAAGCTTTCTTT
len: 13; j_gene: TRBJ1-1; v_gene: TRBV29-1; d_gene: .; abundance: few; CDR3aa: CSVWGGLNTEAFF; CDR3nt: TGCAGCGTTTGGGGGGGATTGAACACTGAAGCTTTCTTT
len: 11; j_gene: TRBJ2-1; v_gene: TRBV2; d_gene: .; abundance: .; CDR3aa: CASSVFNEQFF; CDR3nt: TGTGCCAGCAGCGTTTTCAATGAGCAGTTCTTC
len: 20; j_gene: TRBJ2-3; v_gene: TRBV2; d_gene: TRBD2; abundance: .; CDR3aa: CASLSTSLGLAGRGTDTQYF; CDR3nt: TGTGCCAGCTTATCCACGTCCCTCGGACTAGCGGGGAGAGGGACAGATACGCAGTATTTT
len: 16; j_gene: TRBJ2-7; v_gene: TRBV11-2; d_gene: TRBD2; abundance: .; CDR3aa: CASSLGGGGASAEQYF; CDR3nt: TGTGCCAGCAGCTTAGGTGGCGGGGGGGCCTCGGCCGAGCAGTACTTC
len: 15; j_gene: TRBJ2-2; v_gene: TRBV4-2; d_gene: TRBD2; abundance: few; CDR3aa: CASSLTLERGRELFF; CDR3nt: TGTGCCAGCAGCCTTACCCTGGAGCGGGGTAGGGAGCTGTTTTTT
len: 17; j_gene: TRBJ2-5; v_gene: TRBV5-4; d_gene: TRBD2; abundance: .; CDR3aa: CASSRPGASGPGETQYF; CDR3nt: TGTGCCAGCAGCCGGCCCGGGGCTAGCGGACCGGGAGAGACCCAGTACTTC
len: 15; j_gene: TRBJ2-7; v_gene: TRBV2; d_gene: TRBD2; abundance: few; CDR3aa: CASSTRGGAKGEQYF; CDR3nt: TGTGCCAGCTCCACCCGGGGGGGGGCCAAAGGAGAGCAGTACTTC
len: 15; j_gene: TRBJ1-5; v_gene: TRBV7-9; d_gene: TRBD1; abundance: .; CDR3aa: CASSLTGKSNQPQHF; CDR3nt: TGTGCCAGCAGCTTGACAGGGAAGAGCAATCAGCCCCAGCATTTT
len: 14; j_gene: TRBJ2-7; v_gene: TRBV5-1; d_gene: TRBD1; abundance: few; CDR3aa: CASSLVGQGREQYF; CDR3nt: TGCGCCAGCAGCTTGGTAGGACAGGGGAGGGAGCAGTACTTC
len: 13; j_gene: TRBJ2-7; v_gene: TRBV5-6; d_gene: .; abundance: few; CDR3aa: CASSLVEGGEQYF; CDR3nt: TGTGCCAGCAGCTTGGTGGAGGGAGGCGAGCAGTACTTC
len: 13; j_gene: TRBJ2-1; v_gene: TRBV10-1; d_gene: .; abundance: few; CDR3aa: CASSESGGVGQFF; CDR3nt: TGCGCCAGCAGTGAGTCTGGCGGGGTTGGGCAGTTCTTC
len: 15; j_gene: TRBJ2-7; v_gene: TRBV7-9; d_gene: .; abundance: few; CDR3aa: CASSLLGGGEYEQYF; CDR3nt: TGTGCCAGCAGCTTGCTCGGAGGGGGGGAATACGAGCAGTACTTC
len: 12; j_gene: TRBJ1-1; v_gene: TRBV14; d_gene: .; abundance: .; CDR3aa: CASSSGNTEAFF; CDR3nt: TGTGCCAGCAGCAGCGGGAACACTGAAGCTTTCTTT
len: 13; j_gene: TRBJ1-3; v_gene: TRBV30; d_gene: TRBD1; abundance: .; CDR3aa: CAWRDRGGNTIYF; CDR3nt: TGTGCCTGGAGAGACAGGGGTGGAAACACCATATATTTT
len: 14; j_gene: TRBJ1-2; v_gene: TRBV5-6; d_gene: .; abundance: .; CDR3aa: CASSAQDSSYGYTF; CDR3nt: TGTGCCAGCAGCGCCCAGGACAGCTCCTATGGCTACACCTTC
len: 18; j_gene: TRBJ2-5; v_gene: TRBV5-8; d_gene: TRBD2; abundance: few; CDR3aa: CASSFSGTSGGAGETQYF; CDR3nt: TGTGCCAGCAGCTTCTCAGGGACTAGCGGGGGCGCGGGAGAGACCCAGTACTTC
len: 15; j_gene: TRBJ2-3; v_gene: TRBV7-2; d_gene: .; abundance: .; CDR3aa: CASSLDRLGTDTQYF; CDR3nt: TGTGCCAGCAGCTTAGACAGGTTGGGGACAGATACGCAGTATTTT
len: 12; j_gene: TRBJ1-2; v_gene: TRBV2; d_gene: .; abundance: .; CDR3aa: CAGSVFNYGYTF; CDR3nt: TGTGCCGGTTCAGTCTTCAACTATGGCTACACCTTC
len: 15; j_gene: TRBJ2-3; v_gene: TRBV6-5; d_gene: .; abundance: few; CDR3aa: CASSAWASSTDTQYF; CDR3nt: TGTGCCAGCAGTGCTTGGGCTTCTAGCACAGATACGCAGTATTTT
len: 14; j_gene: TRBJ1-2; v_gene: TRBV7-9; d_gene: .; abundance: few; CDR3aa: CASSLNAANYGYTF; CDR3nt: TGTGCCAGCAGCTTAAATGCAGCAAACTACGGCTACACCTTC
len: 14; j_gene: TRBJ1-4; v_gene: TRBV7-8; d_gene: TRBD1; abundance: .; CDR3aa: CASSPATGGEKLFF; CDR3nt: TGTGCCAGCAGCCCCGCGACAGGGGGAGAAAAACTGTTTTTT
len: 16; j_gene: TRBJ2-2; v_gene: TRBV5-4; d_gene: .; abundance: few; CDR3aa: CASTPGRGGVAGELFF; CDR3nt: TGTGCCAGCACCCCCGGAAGGGGCGGGGTGGCCGGGGAGCTGTTTTTT
len: 12; j_gene: TRBJ1-2; v_gene: TRBV28; d_gene: .; abundance: many; CDR3aa: CASSLGQLGYTF; CDR3nt: TGTGCCAGCAGTTTGGGGCAGCTGGGCTACACCTTC
len: 13; j_gene: TRBJ1-1; v_gene: TRBV2; d_gene: .; abundance: .; CDR3aa: CASRGGGGGEAFF; CDR3nt: TGTGCCAGCAGAGGAGGGGGGGGCGGTGAAGCTTTCTTT
len: 16; j_gene: TRBJ2-7; v_gene: TRBV6-6; d_gene: .; abundance: .; CDR3aa: CASSYRGTAEAYEQYF; CDR3nt: TGTGCCAGCAGTTATCGCGGGACAGCCGAAGCCTACGAGCAGTACTTC
len: 12; j_gene: TRBJ2-1; v_gene: TRBV5-4; d_gene: .; abundance: .; CDR3aa: CASSVLGGEQFF; CDR3nt: TGTGCCAGCAGCGTTCTAGGGGGTGAGCAGTTCTTC
len: 15; j_gene: TRBJ2-3; v_gene: TRBV30; d_gene: .; abundance: few; CDR3aa: CAWSPPTISTDTQYF; CDR3nt: TGTGCCTGGAGTCCACCTACCATTAGCACAGATACGCAGTATTTT
len: 15; j_gene: TRBJ2-1; v_gene: TRBV18; d_gene: TRBD2; abundance: .; CDR3aa: CASSSGTSGINEQFF; CDR3nt: TGTGCCAGCTCATCAGGGACTAGCGGTATCAATGAGCAGTTCTTC
len: 16; j_gene: TRBJ1-6; v_gene: TRBV4-1; d_gene: TRBD1; abundance: .; CDR3aa: CASSQAGTGRNSPLHF; CDR3nt: TGCGCCAGCAGCCAAGCCGGGACAGGGCGGAATTCACCCCTCCACTTT
len: 13; j_gene: TRBJ2-5; v_gene: TRBV19; d_gene: .; abundance: .; CDR3aa: CASCEGAERPQYF; CDR3nt: TGTGCCAGTTGCGAGGGAGCCGAGAGACCCCAGTACTTC
len: 12; j_gene: TRBJ2-7; v_gene: TRBV18; d_gene: .; abundance: few; CDR3aa: CASSPAGSEQYF; CDR3nt: TGTGCCAGCTCACCGGCGGGAAGCGAGCAGTACTTC
len: 14; j_gene: TRBJ2-7; v_gene: TRBV7-2; d_gene: TRBD1; abundance: few; CDR3aa: CASSFDRADYEQYF; CDR3nt: TGTGCCAGCAGCTTCGACAGGGCGGACTACGAGCAGTACTTC
len: 15; j_gene: TRBJ2-1; v_gene: TRBV5-1; d_gene: TRBD2; abundance: .; CDR3aa: CASSDITGTTNEQFF; CDR3nt: TGCGCCAGCAGCGACATTACCGGGACTACGAATGAGCAGTTCTTC
len: 14; j_gene: TRBJ2-2; v_gene: TRBV19; d_gene: TRBD1; abundance: few; CDR3aa: CASRGQGIAGELFF; CDR3nt: TGTGCCAGTAGGGGACAGGGGATTGCCGGGGAGCTGTTTTTT
len: 16; j_gene: TRBJ2-3; v_gene: TRBV4-1; d_gene: .; abundance: few; CDR3aa: CASSQDPRGETDTQYF; CDR3nt: TGCGCCAGCAGCCAAGATCCCAGGGGTGAAACAGATACGCAGTATTTT
len: 15; j_gene: TRBJ1-5; v_gene: TRBV11-2; d_gene: TRBD1; abundance: few; CDR3aa: CASSLGQGEVQPQHF; CDR3nt: TGTGCCAGCAGCTTAGGGCAGGGGGAGGTTCAGCCCCAGCATTTT
len: 15; j_gene: TRBJ2-3; v_gene: TRBV5-6; d_gene: TRBD2; abundance: .; CDR3aa: CASRRRGAVADTQYF; CDR3nt: TGTGCCAGCAGGAGGCGGGGGGCCGTAGCAGATACGCAGTATTTT
len: 14; j_gene: TRBJ2-3; v_gene: TRBV30; d_gene: .; abundance: few; CDR3aa: CAWSRRDTQDTQYF; CDR3nt: TGTGCCTGGAGTCGCCGAGACACTCAGGATACGCAGTATTTT
len: 15; j_gene: TRBJ2-7; v_gene: TRBV5-1; d_gene: TRBD1; abundance: few; CDR3aa: CASSLPGDRSYEQYF; CDR3nt: TGCGCCAGCAGCTTACCAGGGGACAGGAGCTACGAGCAGTACTTC
len: 15; j_gene: TRBJ2-1; v_gene: TRBV18; d_gene: TRBD2; abundance: .; CDR3aa: CASSILAGTYNEQFF; CDR3nt: TGTGCCAGCTCCATATTAGCGGGCACCTACAATGAGCAGTTCTTC
len: 14; j_gene: TRBJ1-2; v_gene: TRBV6-6; d_gene: .; abundance: few; CDR3aa: CASSFLGRDYGYTF; CDR3nt: TGTGCCAGCAGTTTTCTCGGGCGGGACTATGGCTACACCTTC